These T cell receptor beta chains were read from a single sample in a study of cytomegalovirus exposure and HLA in healthy donors. TCRdb keeps only in-frame clones here, not all; method: immunoSEQ multiplex PCR. The profile shows about 120,000 clones, 60% to 85% of them singletons. Sequenced: PBMCs. Receptor source: a man aged 25-45 years in good health and CMV-seronegative. Each CDR3 is given with its conserved first and last residue. Each record gives: J gene, clone size, D gene, V gene, CDR3 protein, CDR3 DNA. The D gene is left open where the match is weak. For some rows the clone size is stated as once, few or many, or as a class when expanded; others skip it.

J gene: TRBJ1-2
clone size: NA
D gene: NA
V gene: TRBV27
CDR3 protein: CASSISRGWDGYTF
CDR3 DNA: TGTGCCAGCAGTATATCCAGGGGATGGGACGGCTACACCTTC

J gene: TRBJ1-1
clone size: NA
D gene: TRBD1
V gene: TRBV18
CDR3 protein: CASSLRTGGDVVKSFF
CDR3 DNA: TGTGCCAGCTCATTAAGGACAGGGGGCGACGTGGTGAAGTCTTTCTTT

J gene: TRBJ2-5
clone size: NA
D gene: NA
V gene: TRBV28
CDR3 protein: CASSRQGGPKVQYF
CDR3 DNA: TGTGCCAGCAGTCGACAGGGAGGCCCTAAGGTCCAGTACTTC

J gene: TRBJ2-7
clone size: NA
D gene: TRBD1
V gene: TRBV7-9
CDR3 protein: CASSSGQGFYEQYF
CDR3 DNA: TGTGCCAGCAGCTCTGGACAGGGATTCTACGAGCAGTACTTC

J gene: TRBJ2-7
clone size: NA
D gene: TRBD1
V gene: TRBV6-6
CDR3 protein: CASSSLQGAAYEQYF
CDR3 DNA: TGTGCCAGCAGTTCCCTACAGGGGGCTGCCTACGAGCAGTACTTC

J gene: TRBJ2-3
clone size: NA
D gene: NA
V gene: TRBV19
CDR3 protein: CASRDPGDRHTDTQYF
CDR3 DNA: TGTGCCAGTAGAGATCCGGGGGACCGACACACAGATACGCAGTATTTT

J gene: TRBJ1-5
clone size: NA
D gene: TRBD1
V gene: TRBV6-5
CDR3 protein: CASSRGTGGNQPQHF
CDR3 DNA: TGTGCCAGCAGCCGCGGGACAGGGGGAAATCAGCCCCAGCATTTT

J gene: TRBJ2-7
clone size: NA
D gene: NA
V gene: TRBV18
CDR3 protein: CASSPLPSVLYEQYF
CDR3 DNA: TGTGCCAGCTCACCACTACCCAGCGTACTCTACGAGCAGTACTTC

J gene: TRBJ2-5
clone size: NA
D gene: NA
V gene: TRBV6-5
CDR3 protein: CASSSNQGAQYF
CDR3 DNA: TGTGCCAGCAGTTCCAATCAGGGTGCCCAGTACTTC

J gene: TRBJ2-5
clone size: NA
D gene: TRBD2
V gene: TRBV19
CDR3 protein: CASSDMRLAGRETQYF
CDR3 DNA: TGTGCCAGTAGTGATATGAGACTAGCGGGACGAGAGACCCAGTACTTC

J gene: TRBJ2-4
clone size: few
D gene: TRBD1
V gene: TRBV7-9
CDR3 protein: CASSSRQGTGAKNIQYF
CDR3 DNA: TGTGCCAGCAGCTCCCGACAGGGGACGGGGGCCAAAAACATTCAGTACTTC

J gene: TRBJ2-1
clone size: few
D gene: TRBD2
V gene: TRBV28
CDR3 protein: CASRNSGMVTNEQFF
CDR3 DNA: TGTGCCAGCAGAAATAGCGGGATGGTTACGAATGAGCAGTTCTTC

J gene: TRBJ2-7
clone size: few
D gene: TRBD1
V gene: TRBV30
CDR3 protein: CTGQRYNEQYF
CDR3 DNA: TGCACGGGACAGCGGTACAACGAGCAGTACTTC

J gene: TRBJ2-1
clone size: NA
D gene: TRBD2
V gene: TRBV28
CDR3 protein: CASSRGGRNNEQFF
CDR3 DNA: TGTGCCAGCAGTCGGGGGGGCAGGAACAATGAGCAGTTCTTC

J gene: TRBJ2-2
clone size: NA
D gene: TRBD1
V gene: TRBV5-1
CDR3 protein: CASSSSPGTGSNTGELFF
CDR3 DNA: TGCGCCAGCAGCTCTTCCCCCGGGACAGGGAGCAACACCGGGGAGCTGTTTTTT

J gene: TRBJ2-7
clone size: few
D gene: NA
V gene: TRBV28
CDR3 protein: CASREYGDYEQYF
CDR3 DNA: TGTGCCAGCAGGGAGTACGGTGACTACGAGCAGTACTTC

J gene: TRBJ1-4
clone size: few
D gene: TRBD1
V gene: TRBV28
CDR3 protein: CASSLTGDEKLFF
CDR3 DNA: TGTGCCAGCAGTTTGACAGGGGATGAAAAACTGTTTTTT

J gene: TRBJ1-2
clone size: NA
D gene: NA
V gene: TRBV19
CDR3 protein: CASSIDGVNYGYTF
CDR3 DNA: TGTGCCAGTAGTATAGACGGGGTTAACTATGGCTACACCTTC

J gene: TRBJ1-6
clone size: once
D gene: TRBD1
V gene: TRBV6-1
CDR3 protein: CASIRTGEAPLHF
CDR3 DNA: TGTGCCAGCATTCGGACAGGGGAGGCACCCCTCCACTTT

J gene: TRBJ2-7
clone size: NA
D gene: NA
V gene: TRBV5-4
CDR3 protein: CASSPPGAIITSYEQYF
CDR3 DNA: TGTGCCAGCAGCCCCCCTGGAGCAATAATTACCTCCTACGAGCAGTACTTC

J gene: TRBJ2-1
clone size: NA
D gene: TRBD1
V gene: TRBV7-9
CDR3 protein: CASSHGQGTGDEQFF
CDR3 DNA: TGTGCCAGCAGCCACGGACAGGGGACCGGCGATGAGCAGTTCTTC

J gene: TRBJ1-1
clone size: NA
D gene: TRBD1
V gene: TRBV5-1
CDR3 protein: CASSSQGANTEAFF
CDR3 DNA: TGCGCCAGCAGCTCACAGGGGGCGAACACTGAAGCTTTCTTT

J gene: TRBJ1-5
clone size: NA
D gene: NA
V gene: TRBV7-6
CDR3 protein: CASSLGTGESNQPQHF
CDR3 DNA: TGTGCCAGCAGCTTAGGTACAGGAGAGAGCAATCAGCCCCAGCATTTT

J gene: TRBJ2-3
clone size: NA
D gene: TRBD2
V gene: TRBV7-3
CDR3 protein: CASSSVAAGGTDTQYF
CDR3 DNA: TGTGCCAGCAGCTCCGTTGCTGCGGGGGGCACAGATACGCAGTATTTT

J gene: TRBJ2-5
clone size: NA
D gene: TRBD2
V gene: TRBV7-7
CDR3 protein: CASSPGLAGGVLGETQYF
CDR3 DNA: TGTGCCAGCAGCCCCGGACTAGCGGGAGGGGTTTTGGGGGAGACCCAGTACTTC

J gene: TRBJ2-3
clone size: NA
D gene: TRBD2
V gene: TRBV7-6
CDR3 protein: CASSLAAGGGTDTQYF
CDR3 DNA: TGTGCCAGCAGCTTAGCAGCGGGGGGTGGCACAGATACGCAGTATTTT

J gene: TRBJ1-5
clone size: NA
D gene: NA
V gene: TRBV15
CDR3 protein: CATSRDGRADSNQPQHF
CDR3 DNA: TGTGCCACCAGCAGAGATGGCAGGGCCGATAGCAATCAGCCCCAGCATTTT

J gene: TRBJ2-7
clone size: NA
D gene: TRBD2
V gene: TRBV19
CDR3 protein: CASSMGLAGAYEQYF
CDR3 DNA: TGTGCCAGTAGTATGGGACTAGCGGGGGCCTACGAGCAGTACTTC

J gene: TRBJ1-1
clone size: NA
D gene: NA
V gene: TRBV28
CDR3 protein: CASSPLRAEAFF
CDR3 DNA: TGTGCCAGCAGTCCCCTCAGGGCTGAAGCTTTCTTT

J gene: TRBJ2-7
clone size: NA
D gene: NA
V gene: TRBV13
CDR3 protein: CASSSIPQAEQYF
CDR3 DNA: TGTGCCAGCAGCTCCATCCCCCAGGCCGAGCAGTACTTC

J gene: TRBJ1-4
clone size: NA
D gene: NA
V gene: TRBV2
CDR3 protein: CASSEGQGEKLFF
CDR3 DNA: TGTGCCAGCAGTGAAGGGCAGGGGGAAAAACTGTTTTTT

J gene: TRBJ1-2
clone size: NA
D gene: TRBD1
V gene: TRBV28
CDR3 protein: CASLEGALGYGYTF
CDR3 DNA: TGTGCCAGCCTTGAGGGGGCGCTGGGCTATGGCTACACCTTC

J gene: TRBJ2-3
clone size: NA
D gene: NA
V gene: TRBV18
CDR3 protein: CASSPRTRIPTDTQYF
CDR3 DNA: TGTGCCAGCTCACCGCGGACAAGAATACCCACAGATACGCAGTATTTT

J gene: TRBJ1-1
clone size: NA
D gene: NA
V gene: TRBV6-1
CDR3 protein: CASTFGRNTEAFF
CDR3 DNA: TGTGCCAGCACTTTCGGGAGGAACACTGAAGCTTTCTTT

J gene: TRBJ2-1
clone size: once
D gene: TRBD1
V gene: TRBV19
CDR3 protein: CASSIKGQDYNEQFF
CDR3 DNA: TGTGCCAGTAGTATTAAGGGACAGGATTACAATGAGCAGTTCTTC

J gene: TRBJ2-3
clone size: NA
D gene: TRBD2
V gene: TRBV9
CDR3 protein: CASSVLAGGDTQYF
CDR3 DNA: TGTGCCAGCAGCGTACTAGCGGGGGGGGATACGCAGTATTTT

J gene: TRBJ2-3
clone size: NA
D gene: TRBD2
V gene: TRBV5-1
CDR3 protein: CASSLRGLSKDTQYF
CDR3 DNA: TGCGCCAGCAGCTTGAGGGGACTATCAAAGGATACGCAGTATTTT

J gene: TRBJ2-2
clone size: NA
D gene: NA
V gene: TRBV5-5
CDR3 protein: CASSLAGTGELFF
CDR3 DNA: TGTGCCAGCAGCTTGGCCGGCACCGGGGAGCTGTTTTTT

J gene: TRBJ1-6
clone size: NA
D gene: NA
V gene: TRBV7-9
CDR3 protein: CAAGGGNRISPLHF
CDR3 DNA: TGTGCCGCCGGGGGAGGGAATCGAATTTCACCCCTCCACTTT

J gene: TRBJ1-3
clone size: few
D gene: NA
V gene: TRBV10-3
CDR3 protein: CAISHSGGGGGNTIYF
CDR3 DNA: TGTGCCATCAGTCATTCGGGGGGCGGTGGTGGAAACACCATATATTTT

J gene: TRBJ1-1
clone size: NA
D gene: TRBD1
V gene: TRBV9
CDR3 protein: CASNRQGGHSNTEAFF
CDR3 DNA: TGTGCCAGCAACAGACAGGGTGGACATTCGAACACTGAAGCTTTCTTT

J gene: TRBJ2-7
clone size: NA
D gene: NA
V gene: TRBV5-4
CDR3 protein: CASSSPVGAGSYEQYF
CDR3 DNA: TGTGCCAGCAGCTCCCCCGTGGGGGCAGGATCCTACGAGCAGTACTTC

J gene: TRBJ2-7
clone size: NA
D gene: NA
V gene: TRBV19
CDR3 protein: CASSIENRPTYEQYF
CDR3 DNA: TGTGCCAGTAGTATAGAGAACAGGCCTACCTACGAGCAGTACTTC

J gene: TRBJ1-2
clone size: NA
D gene: NA
V gene: TRBV5-1
CDR3 protein: CASSFGGDYGYTF
CDR3 DNA: TGCGCCAGCAGCTTCGGTGGAGACTATGGCTACACCTTC

J gene: TRBJ1-2
clone size: NA
D gene: NA
V gene: TRBV28
CDR3 protein: CASSHHGSLNYGYTF
CDR3 DNA: TGTGCCAGCAGCCACCACGGGAGCCTTAACTATGGCTACACCTTC

J gene: TRBJ2-2
clone size: once
D gene: NA
V gene: TRBV16
CDR3 protein: CASSPLRDTGELFF
CDR3 DNA: TGTGCCAGCAGCCCGCTTCGGGACACCGGGGAGCTGTTTTTT

J gene: TRBJ1-1
clone size: NA
D gene: NA
V gene: TRBV29-1
CDR3 protein: CSVVSVVMNTEAFF
CDR3 DNA: TGCAGCGTTGTATCGGTAGTAATGAACACTGAAGCTTTCTTT

J gene: TRBJ2-1
clone size: NA
D gene: TRBD1
V gene: TRBV15
CDR3 protein: CATSRFDPGQGAGNEQFF
CDR3 DNA: TGTGCCACCAGCAGATTTGATCCGGGACAGGGGGCGGGTAATGAGCAGTTCTTC

J gene: TRBJ1-4
clone size: NA
D gene: TRBD1
V gene: TRBV28
CDR3 protein: CASLETGGESEKLFF
CDR3 DNA: TGTGCCAGCCTCGAGACAGGGGGCGAAAGTGAAAAACTGTTTTTT

J gene: TRBJ1-5
clone size: NA
D gene: TRBD1
V gene: TRBV30
CDR3 protein: CAWSRDRGKQPQHF
CDR3 DNA: TGTGCCTGGAGTCGGGACAGGGGCAAGCAGCCCCAGCATTTT

J gene: TRBJ1-4
clone size: few
D gene: TRBD1
V gene: TRBV2
CDR3 protein: CASRYRGLGEKLFF
CDR3 DNA: TGTGCCAGCAGATACAGGGGATTAGGGGAAAAACTGTTTTTT

J gene: TRBJ2-3
clone size: NA
D gene: TRBD2
V gene: TRBV10-3
CDR3 protein: CAISGLRGDATDTQYF
CDR3 DNA: TGTGCCATCAGTGGATTGCGGGGGGATGCCACAGATACGCAGTATTTT

J gene: TRBJ2-7
clone size: NA
D gene: NA
V gene: TRBV27
CDR3 protein: CASSLRGSYEQYF
CDR3 DNA: TGTGCCAGCAGTTTGCGGGGTTCCTACGAGCAGTACTTC

J gene: TRBJ2-1
clone size: once
D gene: NA
V gene: TRBV27
CDR3 protein: CASTPQGLINNEQFF
CDR3 DNA: TGTGCCAGCACCCCCCAGGGCTTAATCAACAATGAGCAGTTCTTC